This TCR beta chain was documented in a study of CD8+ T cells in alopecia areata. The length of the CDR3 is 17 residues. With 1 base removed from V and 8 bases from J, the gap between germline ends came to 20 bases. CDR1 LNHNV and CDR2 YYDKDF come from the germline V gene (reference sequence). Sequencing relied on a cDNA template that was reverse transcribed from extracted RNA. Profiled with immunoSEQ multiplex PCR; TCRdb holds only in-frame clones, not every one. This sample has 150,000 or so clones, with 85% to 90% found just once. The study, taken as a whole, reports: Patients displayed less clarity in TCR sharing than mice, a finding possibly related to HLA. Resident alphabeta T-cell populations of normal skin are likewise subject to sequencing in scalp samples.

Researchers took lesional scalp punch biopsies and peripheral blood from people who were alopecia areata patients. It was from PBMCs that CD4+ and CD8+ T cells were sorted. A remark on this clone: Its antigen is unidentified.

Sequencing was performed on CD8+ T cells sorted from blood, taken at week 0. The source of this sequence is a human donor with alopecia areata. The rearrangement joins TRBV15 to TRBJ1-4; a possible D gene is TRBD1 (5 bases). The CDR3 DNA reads TGTGCCACCAGCAGAGGTGCCCCAGGGTCACTGGTAGAAAAACTGTTTTTT. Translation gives CATSRGAPGSLVEKLFF.